Listed below are T cell receptor beta chains from one sample, sequenced in a study of T-cell memory formation after mild COVID-19. TCRdb reprocessed the 5' RACE reads with MiXCR, giving one entry per CDR3 protein. The profile shows tens of thousands of distinct CDR3 sequences, 5.5% to 8.5% of them singletons. Sequencing was carried out using PBMCs or a T cell subset sorted from them (not recorded which). Every receptor here comes from an adult who had mild COVID-19 (a few samples of this study predate the infection). Cell type and time point are not known. Each CDR3 is given with its conserved first and last residue. Fields, in order: CDR3 DNA, CDR3 protein, J gene, D gene, V gene, clone size. The D gene is left open where the match is weak. Rows may omit the clone size; those that give it use once, few, many or a size class.

cdr3_nt: TGTGCCAGCAGTTGCTCGGCCGGTTACACCGGGGAGCTGTTTTTT
cdr3_aa: CASSCSAGYTGELFF
j_call: TRBJ2-2
d_call: NA
v_call: TRBV6-5
clone_size: NA

cdr3_nt: TGTGCCAGCAAAGGGGACCATCAGCCCCAGCATTTT
cdr3_aa: CASKGDHQPQHF
j_call: TRBJ1-5
d_call: NA
v_call: TRBV7-2
clone_size: many

cdr3_nt: TGTGCCAGCAGCCAAGATCGGGGCAGCACAGATACGCAGTATTTT
cdr3_aa: CASSQDRGSTDTQYF
j_call: TRBJ2-3
d_call: NA
v_call: TRBV4-2
clone_size: few

cdr3_nt: TGTGCCAGCTCACCGAAACTGACTAGCGGGGGGGGCTCAGATACGCAGTATTTT
cdr3_aa: CASSPKLTSGGGSDTQYF
j_call: TRBJ2-3
d_call: TRBD2
v_call: TRBV18
clone_size: NA

cdr3_nt: TGTGCCACCAGTGAAGGGGGAAGGTACGAGCAGTACTTC
cdr3_aa: CATSEGGRYEQYF
j_call: TRBJ2-7
d_call: NA
v_call: TRBV24-1
clone_size: many

cdr3_nt: TGCGCCAGCAGCCAAGGGGCACGGTACACCTTC
cdr3_aa: CASSQGARYTF
j_call: TRBJ1-2
d_call: NA
v_call: TRBV4-1
clone_size: many

cdr3_nt: TGTGCCAGCAGCCTCGCTCCCCAAAACATTCAGTACTTC
cdr3_aa: CASSLAPQNIQYF
j_call: TRBJ2-4
d_call: NA
v_call: TRBV7-2
clone_size: many

cdr3_nt: TGCAGCGTTGTACCAGCGGGGGGGCCCACAGATACGCAGTATTTT
cdr3_aa: CSVVPAGGPTDTQYF
j_call: TRBJ2-3
d_call: TRBD2
v_call: TRBV29-1
clone_size: many

cdr3_nt: TGTGCCAGCAGCCCCCGCGCGGGCCAAGAGACCCAGTACTTC
cdr3_aa: CASSPRAGQETQYF
j_call: TRBJ2-5
d_call: NA
v_call: TRBV3-1
clone_size: NA

cdr3_nt: TGTGCCAGCAGCCCCCAAGGGTACGAGCAGTACTTC
cdr3_aa: CASSPQGYEQYF
j_call: TRBJ2-7
d_call: NA
v_call: TRBV3-1
clone_size: NA

cdr3_nt: TGCGCCAGCAGCTATGGGAATAGCTACAATGAGCAGTTCTTC
cdr3_aa: CASSYGNSYNEQFF
j_call: TRBJ2-1
d_call: NA
v_call: TRBV5-1
clone_size: many

cdr3_nt: TGTGCCAGCAGAACCCCCGGCCCCTACAATGAGCAGTTCTTC
cdr3_aa: CASRTPGPYNEQFF
j_call: TRBJ2-1
d_call: NA
v_call: TRBV27
clone_size: many

cdr3_nt: TGTGCCAGCAGTGCCATAGCGGGAGGAGAGACCCAGTACTTC
cdr3_aa: CASSAIAGGETQYF
j_call: TRBJ2-5
d_call: TRBD2
v_call: TRBV6-2/TRBV6-3
clone_size: many

cdr3_nt: TGCAGCGTTGACAGGGGCGCGGGGGAGACCCAGTACTTC
cdr3_aa: CSVDRGAGETQYF
j_call: TRBJ2-5
d_call: NA
v_call: TRBV29-1
clone_size: many

cdr3_nt: TGTGCCAGCAGTCAGCCCGGGACAGGGATCGGCTACACCTTC
cdr3_aa: CASSQPGTGIGYTF
j_call: TRBJ1-2
d_call: TRBD1
v_call: TRBV27
clone_size: NA

cdr3_nt: TGTGCCAGCTCACTTGGACAGGGGAAACTAGTCCACGAGCAGTACTTC
cdr3_aa: CASSLGQGKLVHEQYF
j_call: TRBJ2-7
d_call: TRBD1
v_call: TRBV18
clone_size: many

cdr3_nt: TGTGCCAGCAGCCAAGAACGTCGACTAGCGGGTTTTAATGAGCAGTTCTTC
cdr3_aa: CASSQERRLAGFNEQFF
j_call: TRBJ2-1
d_call: TRBD2
v_call: TRBV14
clone_size: few

cdr3_nt: TGTGCCAGCAGCCAAGAGAACGGCTATGGCTACACCTTC
cdr3_aa: CASSQENGYGYTF
j_call: TRBJ1-2
d_call: NA
v_call: TRBV4-2
clone_size: many

cdr3_nt: TGTGCCAGCAGCCAAAGACTAGCGGGAGTTTCCTACGAGCAGTACTTC
cdr3_aa: CASSQRLAGVSYEQYF
j_call: TRBJ2-7
d_call: TRBD2
v_call: TRBV4-2
clone_size: many

cdr3_nt: TGTGCCAGCTCACCACTGAGTACGGGAGATAACACTGAAGCTTTCTTT
cdr3_aa: CASSPLSTGDNTEAFF
j_call: TRBJ1-1
d_call: NA
v_call: TRBV18
clone_size: many

cdr3_nt: TGTGCCAGCAGTGCAGGGGGCGCGGGCTCTAATGAAAAACTGTTTTTT
cdr3_aa: CASSAGGAGSNEKLFF
j_call: TRBJ1-4
d_call: TRBD1
v_call: TRBV28
clone_size: NA

cdr3_nt: TGCGCCAGCAGCTTGGTTAAAGAGACCCAGTACTTC
cdr3_aa: CASSLVKETQYF
j_call: TRBJ2-5
d_call: NA
v_call: TRBV5-1
clone_size: many

cdr3_nt: TGTGCCACCAGCCTAGGGAGTGGGAATCCCAAGACCCAGTACTTC
cdr3_aa: CATSLGSGNPKTQYF
j_call: TRBJ2-5
d_call: NA
v_call: TRBV15
clone_size: NA

cdr3_nt: TGTGCCAGCAGCTTGAACCCGGGGGCTGCGGCTGAAGCTTTCTTT
cdr3_aa: CASSLNPGAAAEAFF
j_call: TRBJ1-1
d_call: NA
v_call: TRBV7-3
clone_size: many

cdr3_nt: TGTGCCAGTAGTATACAGGGGGCTAGGACCGGGGAGCTGTTTTTT
cdr3_aa: CASSIQGARTGELFF
j_call: TRBJ2-2
d_call: TRBD1
v_call: TRBV19
clone_size: many

cdr3_nt: TGCAGTGCTAGAGAGGGAACAGGTAATAGCAATCAGCCCCAGCATTTT
cdr3_aa: CSAREGTGNSNQPQHF
j_call: TRBJ1-5
d_call: NA
v_call: TRBV20-1
clone_size: many

cdr3_nt: TGTGCCAGCAGTTCGGGTCGATACAATGAGCAGTTCTTC
cdr3_aa: CASSSGRYNEQFF
j_call: TRBJ2-1
d_call: NA
v_call: TRBV12-3/TRBV12-4
clone_size: many

cdr3_nt: TGTGCCAGCAGTAGTCGAGGGGGGAACACTGAAGCTTTCTTT
cdr3_aa: CASSSRGGNTEAFF
j_call: TRBJ1-1
d_call: NA
v_call: TRBV12-3/TRBV12-4
clone_size: few

cdr3_nt: TGTGCCAGCAGCTTGACAGGGGCGAATTATAATTCACCCCTCCACTTT
cdr3_aa: CASSLTGANYNSPLHF
j_call: TRBJ1-6
d_call: TRBD1
v_call: TRBV7-2
clone_size: NA

cdr3_nt: TGTGCCAGCAGTTACAGGGGCGGAACGAACACCGGGGAGCTGTTTTTT
cdr3_aa: CASSYRGGTNTGELFF
j_call: TRBJ2-2
d_call: NA
v_call: TRBV6-2/TRBV6-3
clone_size: many

cdr3_nt: TGTGCCAGTAGTATATCTGAACGGCCTCAACTGTTTTTT
cdr3_aa: CASSISERPQLFF
j_call: TRBJ1-4
d_call: NA
v_call: TRBV19
clone_size: once

cdr3_nt: TGTGCCAGCAGCGGACGGGACAGGATCTACGAGCAGTACTTC
cdr3_aa: CASSGRDRIYEQYF
j_call: TRBJ2-7
d_call: TRBD1
v_call: TRBV7-9
clone_size: many

cdr3_nt: TGCGCCAGCAAAGCCCTAGCGGGAGGGATGAGCTCTGGGGCCAACGTCCTGACTTTC
cdr3_aa: CASKALAGGMSSGANVLTF
j_call: TRBJ2-6
d_call: TRBD2
v_call: TRBV5-1
clone_size: many

cdr3_nt: TGTGCCAGCAGGTGGGGGCCCACTGAAGCTTTCTTT
cdr3_aa: CASRWGPTEAFF
j_call: TRBJ1-1
d_call: NA
v_call: TRBV6-2/TRBV6-3
clone_size: NA

cdr3_nt: TGTGCCAGTACCCCCCGGGACAAAAAAGGGGGGGCCAACGTCCTGACTTTC
cdr3_aa: CASTPRDKKGGANVLTF
j_call: TRBJ2-6
d_call: NA
v_call: TRBV19
clone_size: NA

cdr3_nt: TGTGCCAGCAGTTGGGGGACAGGGAGAGCAACAGATACGCAGTATTTT
cdr3_aa: CASSWGTGRATDTQYF
j_call: TRBJ2-3
d_call: TRBD1
v_call: TRBV27
clone_size: NA

cdr3_nt: TGCAGTGCTAGAGGATTGGGGCGGGTGGTGACCTACAATGAGCAGTTCTTC
cdr3_aa: CSARGLGRVVTYNEQFF
j_call: TRBJ2-1
d_call: NA
v_call: TRBV20-1
clone_size: many

cdr3_nt: TGTGCCAGCACCGCTAGAGATACGCAGTATTTT
cdr3_aa: CASTARDTQYF
j_call: TRBJ2-3
d_call: NA
v_call: TRBV7-9
clone_size: many

cdr3_nt: TGTGCCAGCAGCTCCCGGGACACCAACACAGATACGCAGTATTTT
cdr3_aa: CASSSRDTNTDTQYF
j_call: TRBJ2-3
d_call: NA
v_call: TRBV11-2
clone_size: few

cdr3_nt: TGTGCCATCAGTGAGTCAATCAACGAGCAGTACTTC
cdr3_aa: CAISESINEQYF
j_call: TRBJ2-7
d_call: NA
v_call: TRBV10-3
clone_size: many

cdr3_nt: TGTGCCAGCAGCTTAGACAGGGGACAGCCCCAGCATTTT
cdr3_aa: CASSLDRGQPQHF
j_call: TRBJ1-5
d_call: TRBD1
v_call: TRBV7-3
clone_size: many

cdr3_nt: TGCGCCAGCAGCCAGGGGGACAGGGGGCCTAACTATGGCTACACCTTC
cdr3_aa: CASSQGDRGPNYGYTF
j_call: TRBJ1-2
d_call: TRBD1
v_call: TRBV4-1
clone_size: many

cdr3_nt: TGTGCCATCAGTGAGTCGAAAAAGGTTCAGTATTTT
cdr3_aa: CAISESKKVQYF
j_call: TRBJ2-3
d_call: NA
v_call: TRBV10-3
clone_size: many